The clone carrying this TCR beta chain was recorded at least ten times. Its specificity is unknown. This sample is drawn from a study of T-cell reconstitution after alpha-beta-depleted transplantation in children. Study-wide results and caveats: For some patients, TCRbeta diversity was high at day 60 because of recipient T cells and thymic progenitors that survived.

Unique molecular identifiers tagged the TCRbeta library. TCRdb passed the PCR reads through MiXCR, listing each CDR3 protein once. The table lists about 110,000 distinct CDR3 sequences, approximately 10% of them singletons. The CDR3 consists of 14 residues. Trimming took off 1 base at V and 2 bases at J, with 3 bases between the two ends. CDR1 SGHTA and CDR2 FQGNSA come from the germline V gene. The chain is built from TRBV7-2 and TRBJ1-6; D remains unclear. Sequencing used PBMCs, obtained before TCRalphabeta/CD19-depleted stem cell transplant. This TCR derives from a boy between 2 and 10 years old with acute lymphoblastic leukemia, due to receive a stem cell transplant. CDR3 residues: CASSLGPYNSPLHF. The CDR3 region has the DNA TGTGCCAGCAGCTTAGGGCCCTATAATTCACCCCTCCACTTT. The complete variable domain, with remaining parts taken from reference TRBV7-2 and TRBJ1-6, reads GAGVSQSPSNKVTEKGKDVELRCDPISGHTALYWYRQSLGQGLEFLIYFQGNSAPDKSGLPSDRFSAERTGGSVSTLTIQRTQQEDSAVYLCASSLGPYNSPLHFGNGTRLTVT.